This T cell receptor (beta chain) was recovered during a study of T cell responses to AZD1222 COVID-19 vaccine. TCRdb keeps only in-frame clones here, not all; method: immunoSEQ multiplex PCR. The sample lists around 150,000 clones; around nine tenths were seen once. Trimming cost V 5 bases and J 2 bases, with 12 bases left between them. CDR3 length equals 13 residues. The germline CDR1 and CDR2 sequences are SQVTM and ANQGSEA. This clonotype was obtained from an adult in good health. The sequencing used peripheral blood, collected on day 0 of AZD1222 vaccination. The chain uses TRBV29-1 and TRBJ1-1; maybe TRBD1 (5 bases). The CDR3 loop reads CSVLGASNTEAFF. Written as DNA, the CDR3 is TGCAGCGTTTTAGGGGCATCAAACACTGAAGCTTTCTTT.